One sample yielded the 25 T cell receptor beta chains listed below, sequenced in a study of post-analysis software for immune sequencing data. Overall study results and limits: Four to six TRBV segments were more frequent in patients than controls; TRBV5-6, TRBV5-1 and TRBV20-1 belonged to this group.

Their specific antigens are unknown. TCR beta cDNA libraries included unique molecular identifiers. In TCRdb, the PCR reads were re-called with MiXCR into one record per CDR3 protein. This repertoire shows fewer than 850,000 distinct CDR3 sequences, roughly 27% found once; its top ten account for under 0.7%. The sequencing sample was made of blood. These receptors all come from a girl aged 10 to 17 with multiple sclerosis.

In its sample, this clonotype was seen a few times. The J gene is TRBJ2-7, the V gene TRBV6-6, with TRBD2 matching over 10 bases. The CDR3 covers 13 residues. Germline assignment: CDR1 MNHNY and CDR2 SVGAGI (reference sequence). J lost 6 bases, V lost 8 bases, and 7 bases had no gene match. Here the CDR3 DNA reads TGTGCCAGCCTACCGGGACTAGCGAGCGAGCAGTACTTC. It codes for CASLPGLASEQYF.

This clonotype was seen a handful of times. The chain employs TRBV4-3 and TRBJ2-7, with 7 bases lining up with TRBD1. This CDR3 is 13 amino acids long. The V segment lost 1 base and the J segment 6 bases; nucleotides outside the gene matches: 3. In germline, CDR1 is LGHNA, CDR2 YSLEER. CDR3 DNA: TGCGCCAGCAGCCAAGCTCCAGGGGGCGAGCAGTACTTC. This translates into CASSQAPGGEQYF.

This clonotype was picked up many times. This chain connects TRBV7-2 to TRBJ2-6; no firm D call. V lost 4 bases and J lost 10, with 5 bases in between. This CDR3 contains 11 residues. From germline, CDR1 is SGHTA and CDR2 FQGNSA. The CDR3 region has the DNA TGTGCCAGCAGCTCGGGTAACGTCCTGACTTTC. This codes for CASSSGNVLTF.

The gene calls are TRBV20-1 and TRBJ2-3; D is perhaps TRBD1 or TRBD2 (5 bases each). The V gene's germline CDR1 is DFQATT and CDR2 SNEGSKA (reference sequence). CDR3 length equals 16 residues. V lost 0 bases to trimming and J lost 2 bases, with 15 bases between them. CDR3: CSARDIVRDLTDTQYF. CDR3 bases: TGCAGTGCTAGAGATATTGTCCGGGACCTCACAGATACGCAGTATTTT.

This chain connects TRBV20-1 to TRBJ2-7, with D possibly matching TRBD1 (6 bases). The CDR3 loop spans 14 amino acids. Germline CDR1 reads DFQATT; CDR2 reads SNEGSKA (reference sequence). The V and J ends lost 5 bases and 6 bases respectively, with 20 bases between them. The CDR3 protein is CSAGSPGRGGEQYF. DNA for the CDR3: TGCAGTGCTGGCAGCCCGGGCAGGGGTGGCGAGCAGTACTTC.

This clonotype was counted between two and nine times. This sequence joins TRBV28 and TRBJ1-1; D is unresolved. CDR1 is MDHEN, CDR2 SYDVKM, per germline. The V end lost 6 bases, the J end lost 6 bases, and 14 bases lay between the germline ends. The CDR3 contains 13 residues. The CDR3 here is CASSPPVRAEAFF. DNA of the CDR3: TGTGCCAGCAGCCCCCCGGTGAGGGCTGAAGCTTTCTTT.

This clonotype was seen only a few times. The V call is TRBV20-1, the J call TRBJ1-5, with a tentative D call TRBD1 (6 bases). CDR3 size: 16 residues. V was trimmed by 4 bases and J by 1 base, leaving 17 bases between them. Germline loops: CDR1 DFQATT, CDR2 SNEGSKA (reference sequence). The CDR3 DNA follows: TGCAGTGCTACCCTAGGGGGTTACCGAAGCAATCAGCCCCAGCATTTT. Its protein product is CSATLGGYRSNQPQHF.

This chain uses TRBV7-8 with TRBJ2-7; D possibly matches TRBD1 or TRBD2 (5 bases each). The germline CDR1 and CDR2 sequences are SGHVS and FQNEAQ. This CDR3 is 17 amino acids long. V was cut by 4 bases and J by 6 bases, with 25 bases left in between. CDR3 sequence: CASSSVMGDVVETEQYF. In DNA form, the CDR3 reads TGTGCCAGCAGCTCCGTAATGGGGGACGTGGTGGAGACCGAGCAGTACTTC.

This clonotype came up a few times. V gene TRBV29-1 combines with J gene TRBJ2-7; 11 bases are a match to TRBD2. Germline V gene sequence: CDR1 SQVTM, CDR2 ANQGSEA. J lost 4 bases, V lost 0 bases, and 8 bases had no gene match. The CDR3 is 16 amino acids. The CDR3 nucleotides read TGCAGCGTTGAAGATCTTGGACTAGCGGGTGGGTACGAGCAGTACTTC. It specifies CSVEDLGLAGGYEQYF.

V is TRBV27 and J is TRBJ1-2, with D tentatively TRBD1 (6 bases). The CDR3 is made up of 15 amino acids. Per germline, CDR1 MNHEY and CDR2 SMNVEV (reference sequence). V shed 6 bases and J shed 8 bases, with 22 bases lying between them. CDR3 loop: CASSPGQLIPGGYTF. The CDR3 DNA follows: TGTGCCAGCAGCCCAGGACAGCTAATACCTGGCGGCTACACCTTC.

This chain links TRBV7-2 with TRBJ2-7, with 7 bases that match TRBD1. In germline, CDR1 is SGHTA, CDR2 FQGNSA. V shed 1 base, J shed 0 bases, and the junction held 15 bases outside the gene matches. The length of the CDR3 is 19 residues. The CDR3 sequence: CASSLVSGQGVTFSYEQYF. In DNA, the CDR3 is TGTGCCAGCAGCTTAGTTTCTGGGCAGGGGGTCACCTTCTCCTACGAGCAGTACTTC.

A few counts support this clonotype. The chain couples TRBV20-1 to TRBJ2-7; D is undetermined. The V and J ends lost 2 bases and 5 bases respectively, with 13 bases between them. CDR1 is DFQATT and CDR2 is SNEGSKA in the germline V gene (reference sequence). The CDR3 is made up of 13 amino acids. The CDR3 loop is CSARITPGHEQYF. CDR3 coding DNA: TGCAGTGCTAGAATTACCCCGGGCCACGAGCAGTACTTC.

This chain links TRBV7-2 with TRBJ2-5; 9 nucleotides align to TRBD2. Germline V gene sequence: CDR1 SGHTA, CDR2 FQGNSA. The CDR3 length is 16 residues. The trim removed 4 bases at V and 7 bases at J, leaving 13 bases unmatched. The CDR3 reads CASSYSPSGTKRTQYF. Written as DNA, the CDR3 is TGTGCCAGCAGCTACTCCCCTAGCGGGACCAAGAGGACCCAGTACTTC.

The chain joins TRBV6-2 or TRBV6-3 to TRBJ2-7; 7 nucleotides agree with TRBD1. The end of the DNA fits TRBJ2-5 better, so the J call may be wrong. CDR3 length equals 13 residues. Germline CDR1 MNHEY, CDR2 SVGEGT. The CDR3 nucleotides are TGTGCCAGCAGACCGACAGGGTTGAAGACCCAGTACTTC. It encodes CASRPTGLKTQYF.

The sample holds a few counts of this clonotype. The chain joins TRBV9 to TRBJ2-5; D unclear. Germline V gene sequence: CDR1 SGDLS, CDR2 YYNGEE. V was pared by 0 bases and J by 5 bases, with 5 bases between. This CDR3 has 12 amino acids. CDR3 bases: TGTGCCAGCAGCGTAGGCCTGGAGACCCAGTACTTC. Translation gives CASSVGLETQYF. The full variable domain, in which reference TRBV9 and TRBJ2-5 provide the parts outside the CDR3, is DSGVTQTPKHLITATGQRVTLRCSPRSGDLSVYWYQQSLDQGLQFLIQYYNGEERAKGNILERFSAQQFPDLHSELNLSSLELGDSALYFCASSVGLETQYFGPGTRLLVL.

There are a few counts of this clonotype. The chain employs TRBV29-1 and TRBJ2-4; D is possibly TRBD2 (6 bases). With the DNA end fitting TRBJ2-7 better, the J assignment may be wrong. Germline assignment: CDR1 SQVTM and CDR2 ANQGSEA. This CDR3 has 12 amino acids. The CDR3 DNA follows: TGCAGCGTCATCGACGGGGGCTACGAGCAGTACTTC. Translating gives CSVIDGGYEQYF.

The genes are TRBV9 and TRBJ1-2; TRBD1 might be the D (5 bases). The V end lost 0 bases, the J end lost 8 bases, and 11 bases lay between the germline ends. Germline-derived CDR1 and CDR2 are SGDLS and YYNGEE. This CDR3 has 13 residues. CDR3: CASSVGGGFGYTF. The CDR3 nucleotides read TGTGCCAGCAGCGTAGGCGGGGGTTTCGGCTACACCTTC.

This clonotype was seen repeatedly, ten times or more. The chain carries TRBV7-2 and TRBJ2-1; D not resolved. Germline V gives CDR1 SGHTA, CDR2 FQGNSA. Deletions cut 5 bases from V and 7 bases from J, with 9 bases between. This CDR3 comprises 12 residues. The CDR3 DNA is TGTGCCAGCAGCCACCCCTCAAATGAGCAGTTCTTC. It specifies CASSHPSNEQFF. Using reference TRBV7-2 and TRBJ2-1 for the parts outside the CDR3, the full variable domain is GAGVSQSPSNKVTEKGKDVELRCDPISGHTALYWYRQSLGQGLEFLIYFQGNSAPDKSGLPSDRFSAERTGGSVSTLTIQRTQQEDSAVYLCASSHPSNEQFFGPGTRLTVL.

This clonotype was seen once. The genes are TRBV6-2 or TRBV6-3 and TRBJ2-1; weak D call: TRBD1 (5 bases). Trimming shortened V by 7 bases and J by 7 bases, and 20 bases separated the two germline ends. Germline V gene data show CDR1 as MNHEY and CDR2 as SVGEGT. There are 15 residues in the CDR3. The CDR3 spells CASIKLNRRGNEQFF. The CDR3 DNA reads as TGTGCCAGCATTAAGCTTAATCGAAGGGGAAATGAGCAGTTCTTC.

This clonotype was seen a few times. The V call is TRBV28, the J call TRBJ2-4; no definite D call. Trimming took off 8 bases at V and 0 bases at J, with 14 bases between the two ends. Germline V lookup: CDR1 MDHEN, CDR2 SYDVKM. The CDR3 contains 15 residues. CDR3 DNA sequence: TGTGCCAGCGGAGATCAAGGTGGAGCCAAAAACATTCAGTACTTC. Its protein product is CASGDQGGAKNIQYF.

The rearrangement links TRBV5-5 to TRBJ1-1; D is uncertain. Trimming took off 4 bases at V and 8 bases at J, with 6 bases between the two ends. CDR1 SGHKS and CDR2 YYEKEE come from the germline V gene (reference sequence). CDR3 length: 10 residues. CDR3 nucleotides: TGTGCCAGCAGCGGGTTAGAAGCTTTCTTT. As protein: CASSGLEAFF.

CDR3 DNA: TGTGCCAGCAGCTTAGGTGGGAACCGGGGCGTTCAGCCCCAGCATTTT. It encodes CASSLGGNRGVQPQHF. The rearrangement links TRBV7-2 to TRBJ1-5; D is possibly TRBD1 (5 bases). Germline loops: CDR1 SGHTA, CDR2 FQGNSA. The CDR3 is 16 amino acids. Trimming took off 1 base at V and 6 bases at J, with 16 bases between the two ends. Complete variable domain (other parts from reference TRBV7-2 and TRBJ1-5): GAGVSQSPSNKVTEKGKDVELRCDPISGHTALYWYRQSLGQGLEFLIYFQGNSAPDKSGLPSDRFSAERTGGSVSTLTIQRTQQEDSAVYLCASSLGGNRGVQPQHFGDGTRLSIL.

The chain combines TRBV20-1 with TRBJ2-1; 8 bases are shared with TRBD1. CDR1 DFQATT and CDR2 SNEGSKA come from the germline V gene (reference sequence). The V gene end was trimmed by 6 bases and the J gene end by 3 bases; junction bases not matched to a gene: 7. The CDR3 length is 14 residues. CDR3 region: CSAGRTGIYNEQFF. CDR3 DNA: TGCAGTGCGGGCCGGACAGGGATCTACAATGAGCAGTTCTTC.

In DNA form, the CDR3 reads TGTGCCAGCAGCCCCGTTCCGGGACAGGCCACACCAACTAATGAAAAACTGTTTTTT. Translation gives CASSPVPGQATPTNEKLFF. The V gene is TRBV7-8, the J gene TRBJ1-4; 8 positions match TRBD1. The V gene end was trimmed by 5 bases and the J gene end by 0 bases; junction bases not matched to a gene: 14. CDR1 SGHVS and CDR2 FQNEAQ come from the germline V gene. This CDR3 spans 19 amino acids.

V usage is TRBV3-1 and J usage is TRBJ2-5; D is unresolved. The CDR3 loop spans 13 amino acids. Germline CDR1 and CDR2: LGHDT and YNNKEL (reference sequence). Trimming cost V 2 bases and J 5 bases, with 9 bases left between them. CDR3 in DNA: TGTGCCAGCAGCCAATTGGGGTTTGAGACCCAGTACTTC. This translates into CASSQLGFETQYF.